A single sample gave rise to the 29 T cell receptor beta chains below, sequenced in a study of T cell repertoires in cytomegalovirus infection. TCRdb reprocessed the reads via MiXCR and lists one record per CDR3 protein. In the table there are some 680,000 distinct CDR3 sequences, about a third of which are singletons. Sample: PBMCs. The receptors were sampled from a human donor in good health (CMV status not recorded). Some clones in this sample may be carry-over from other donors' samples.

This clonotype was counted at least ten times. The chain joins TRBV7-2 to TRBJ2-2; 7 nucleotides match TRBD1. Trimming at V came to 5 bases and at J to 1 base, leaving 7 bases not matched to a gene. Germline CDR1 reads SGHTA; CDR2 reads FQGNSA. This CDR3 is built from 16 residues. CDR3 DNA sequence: TGTGCCAGCAGCCCTTGGCGGACAGGGAACACCGGGGAGCTGTTTTTT. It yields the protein CASSPWRTGNTGELFF. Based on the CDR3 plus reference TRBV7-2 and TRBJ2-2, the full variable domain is GAGVSQSPSNKVTEKGKDVELRCDPISGHTALYWYRQSLGQGLEFLIYFQGNSAPDKSGLPSDRFSAERTGGSVSTLTIQRTQQEDSAVYLCASSPWRTGNTGELFFGEGSRLTVL.

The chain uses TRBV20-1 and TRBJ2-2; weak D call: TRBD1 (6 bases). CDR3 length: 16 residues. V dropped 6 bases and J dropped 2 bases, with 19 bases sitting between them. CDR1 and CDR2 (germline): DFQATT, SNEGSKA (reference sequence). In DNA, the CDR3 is TGCAGTGCCACATCTCCGGACAGACGAAACACCGGGGAGCTGTTTTTT. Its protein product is CSATSPDRRNTGELFF.

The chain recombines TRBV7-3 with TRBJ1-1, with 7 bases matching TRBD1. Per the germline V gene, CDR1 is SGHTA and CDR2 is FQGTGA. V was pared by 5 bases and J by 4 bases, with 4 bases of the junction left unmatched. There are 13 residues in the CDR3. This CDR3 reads CASSPNRGTEAFF. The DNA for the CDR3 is TGTGCCAGCAGCCCTAACAGGGGCACTGAAGCTTTCTTT.

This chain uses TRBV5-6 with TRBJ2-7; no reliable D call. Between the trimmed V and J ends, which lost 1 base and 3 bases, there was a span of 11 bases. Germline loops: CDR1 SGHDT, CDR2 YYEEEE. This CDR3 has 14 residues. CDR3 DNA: TGTGCCAGCAGCTTGAACTTGAATTTCTACGAGCAGTACTTC. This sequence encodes CASSLNLNFYEQYF.

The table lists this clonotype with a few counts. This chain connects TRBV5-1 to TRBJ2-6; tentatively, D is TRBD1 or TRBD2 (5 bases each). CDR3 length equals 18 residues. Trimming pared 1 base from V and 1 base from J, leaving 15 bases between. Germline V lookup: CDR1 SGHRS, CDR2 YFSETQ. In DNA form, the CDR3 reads TGCGCCAGCAGCTTGTATGGGGGTCGCGGTTCTGGGGCCAACGTCCTGACTTTC. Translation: CASSLYGGRGSGANVLTF.

The CDR3 DNA reads TGTGCCAGCAGCCCGGGACTAGCGGGGGGGGTCTACGAGCAGTACTTC. This translates into CASSPGLAGGVYEQYF. The chain employs TRBV7-9 and TRBJ2-7; 16 bases align to TRBD2. The CDR3 consists of 16 residues. With 5 bases clipped from V and 3 bases from J, the junction kept 4 bases outside the gene matches. The germline CDR1 and CDR2 sequences are SEHNR and FQNEAQ (reference sequence).

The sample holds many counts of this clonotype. The CDR3 region is CASSPTTNEKLFF. The CDR3 coding sequence is TGTGCCAGCAGCCCGACAACTAATGAAAAACTGTTTTTT. This sequence joins TRBV2 and TRBJ1-4; D gene uncertain. Germline V gene lookup returns CDR1 SNHLY and CDR2 FYNNEI. Trimming shortened V by 6 bases and J by 0 bases, and 5 bases separated the two germline ends. The CDR3 extends over 13 amino acids. Complete variable domain (other parts from reference TRBV2 and TRBJ1-4): EPEVTQTPSHQVTQMGQEVILRCVPISNHLYFYWYRQILGQKVEFLVSFYNNEISEKSEIFDDQFSVERPDGSNFTLKIRSTKLEDSAMYFCASSPTTNEKLFFGSGTQLSVL.

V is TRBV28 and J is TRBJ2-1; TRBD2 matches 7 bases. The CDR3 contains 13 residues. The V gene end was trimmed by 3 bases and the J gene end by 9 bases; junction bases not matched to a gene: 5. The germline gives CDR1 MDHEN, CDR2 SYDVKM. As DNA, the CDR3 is TGTGCCAGCAGTTTGAAAGGGAGGGGTGAGCAGTTCTTC. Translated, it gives CASSLKGRGEQFF.

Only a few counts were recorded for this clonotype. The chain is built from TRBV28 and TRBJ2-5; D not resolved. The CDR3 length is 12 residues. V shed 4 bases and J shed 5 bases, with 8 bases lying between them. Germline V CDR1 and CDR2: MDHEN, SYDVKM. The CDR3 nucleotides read TGTGCCAGCAGTTCGGCCAAGGAGACCCAGTACTTC. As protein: CASSSAKETQYF.

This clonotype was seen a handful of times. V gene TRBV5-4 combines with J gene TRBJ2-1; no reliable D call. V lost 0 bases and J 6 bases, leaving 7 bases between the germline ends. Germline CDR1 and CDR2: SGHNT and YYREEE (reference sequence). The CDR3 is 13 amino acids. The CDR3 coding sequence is TGTGCCAGCAGCTTGGACCCTTCCAATGAGCAGTTCTTC. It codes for CASSLDPSNEQFF.

CDR3 loop: CASRGLASYNEQYF. The CDR3 DNA reads as TGTGCCAGCAGGGGACTAGCCTCCTACAATGAGCAGTACTTC. The J gene is TRBJ2-1, the V gene TRBV6-8; 9 positions match TRBD2. The closer fit of TRBJ2-7 to the DNA end suggests the J call may be wrong. The CDR3 loop spans 14 amino acids. The V gene's germline CDR1 is MNHGY and CDR2 SAAAGT.

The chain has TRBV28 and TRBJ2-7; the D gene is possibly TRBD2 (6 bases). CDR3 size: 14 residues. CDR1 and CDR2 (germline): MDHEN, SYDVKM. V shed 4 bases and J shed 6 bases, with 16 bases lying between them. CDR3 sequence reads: CASSWGTVAVEQYF. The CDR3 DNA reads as TGTGCCAGCAGTTGGGGAACCGTAGCGGTCGAGCAGTACTTC.

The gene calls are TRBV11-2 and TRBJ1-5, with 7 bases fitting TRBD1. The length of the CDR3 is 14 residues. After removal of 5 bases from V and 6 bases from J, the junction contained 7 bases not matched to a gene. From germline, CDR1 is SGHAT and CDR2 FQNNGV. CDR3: CASSPGRGPQPQHF. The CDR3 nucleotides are TGTGCCAGCAGCCCCGGGAGGGGGCCTCAGCCCCAGCATTTT.

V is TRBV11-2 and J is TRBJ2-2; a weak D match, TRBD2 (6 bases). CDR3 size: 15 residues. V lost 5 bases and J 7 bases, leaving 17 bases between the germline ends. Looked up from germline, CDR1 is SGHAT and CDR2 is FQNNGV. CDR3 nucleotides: TGTGCCAGCAGCGCCGGCGCAGGGAGGAGCGGGGAGCTGTTTTTT. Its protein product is CASSAGAGRSGELFF.

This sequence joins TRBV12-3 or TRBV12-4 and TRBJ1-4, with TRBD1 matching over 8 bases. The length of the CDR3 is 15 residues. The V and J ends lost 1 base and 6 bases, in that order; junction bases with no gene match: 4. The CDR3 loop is CASSLGGQGDEKLFF. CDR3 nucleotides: TGTGCCAGCAGTTTAGGCGGACAGGGAGATGAAAAACTGTTTTTT.

The chain's CDR3 is CSARGAGTETQYF. The DNA of the CDR3 is TGCAGTGCTAGAGGAGCAGGGACGGAGACCCAGTACTTC. The chain links TRBV20-1 to TRBJ2-5; possibly TRBD1 or TRBD2 for D (5 bases each). CDR1 and CDR2 from the germline V gene are DFQATT and SNEGSKA (reference sequence). Trimming stripped 1 base from V and 5 bases from J, with 11 bases between. CDR3 length equals 13 residues.

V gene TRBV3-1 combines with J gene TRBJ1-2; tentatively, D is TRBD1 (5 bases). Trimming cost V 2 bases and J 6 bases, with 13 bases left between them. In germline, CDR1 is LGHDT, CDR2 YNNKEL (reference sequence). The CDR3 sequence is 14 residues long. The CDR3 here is CASSQTGGSDGYTF. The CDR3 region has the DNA TGTGCCAGCAGCCAAACGGGGGGGTCTGATGGCTACACCTTC. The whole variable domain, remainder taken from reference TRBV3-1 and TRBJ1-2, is DTAVSQTPKYLVTQMGNDKSIKCEQNLGHDTMYWYKQDSKKFLKIMFSYNNKELIINETVPNRFSPKSPDKAHLNLHINSLELGDSAVYFCASSQTGGSDGYTFGSGTRLTVV.

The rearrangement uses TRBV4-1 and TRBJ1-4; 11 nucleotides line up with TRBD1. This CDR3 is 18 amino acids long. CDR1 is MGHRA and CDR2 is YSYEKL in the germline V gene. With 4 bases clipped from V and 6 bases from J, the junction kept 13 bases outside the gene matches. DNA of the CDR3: TGCGCCAGCAGCCCCCGTCCCGGGACAGGGGGGTTTCATGAAAAACTGTTTTTT. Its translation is CASSPRPGTGGFHEKLFF.

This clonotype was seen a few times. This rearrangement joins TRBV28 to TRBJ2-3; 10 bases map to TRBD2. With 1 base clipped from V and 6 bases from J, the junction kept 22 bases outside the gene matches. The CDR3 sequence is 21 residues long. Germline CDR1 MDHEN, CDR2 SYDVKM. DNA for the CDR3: TGTGCCAGCAGTTTATCCCCTTTCTCTAATAGCGGGAGGTCGGTCATGGATACGCAGTATTTT. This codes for CASSLSPFSNSGRSVMDTQYF.

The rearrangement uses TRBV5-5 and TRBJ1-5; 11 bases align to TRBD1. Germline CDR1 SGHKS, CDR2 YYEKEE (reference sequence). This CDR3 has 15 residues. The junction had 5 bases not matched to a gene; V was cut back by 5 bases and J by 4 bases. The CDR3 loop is CASSKGQGVNQPQHF. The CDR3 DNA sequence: TGTGCCAGCAGTAAGGGACAGGGGGTAAATCAGCCCCAGCATTTT. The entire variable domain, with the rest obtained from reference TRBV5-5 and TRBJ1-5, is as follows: DAGVTQSPTHLIKTRGQQVTLRCSPISGHKSVSWYQQVLGQGPQFIFQYYEKEERGRGNFPDRFSARQFPNYSSELNVNALLLGDSALYLCASSKGQGVNQPQHFGDGTRLSIL.

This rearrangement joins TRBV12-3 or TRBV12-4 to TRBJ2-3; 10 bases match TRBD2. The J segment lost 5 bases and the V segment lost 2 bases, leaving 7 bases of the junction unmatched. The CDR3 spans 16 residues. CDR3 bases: TGTGCCAGCAGTTTACCCCCTAGCGGGAGTAAAGATACGCAGTATTTT. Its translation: CASSLPPSGSKDTQYF.

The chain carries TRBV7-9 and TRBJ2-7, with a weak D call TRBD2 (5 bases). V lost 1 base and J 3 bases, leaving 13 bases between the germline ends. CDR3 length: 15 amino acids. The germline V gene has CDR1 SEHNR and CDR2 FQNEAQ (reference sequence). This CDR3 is CASSLVTGIYYEQYF. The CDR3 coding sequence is TGTGCCAGCAGCTTAGTCACCGGGATCTACTACGAGCAGTACTTC.

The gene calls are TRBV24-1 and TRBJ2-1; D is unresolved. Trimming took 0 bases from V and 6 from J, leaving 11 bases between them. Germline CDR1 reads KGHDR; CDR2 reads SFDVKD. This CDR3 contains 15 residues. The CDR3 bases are TGTGCCACCAGTGATTTGCATACCGGGTCCAATGAGCAGTTCTTC. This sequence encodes CATSDLHTGSNEQFF.

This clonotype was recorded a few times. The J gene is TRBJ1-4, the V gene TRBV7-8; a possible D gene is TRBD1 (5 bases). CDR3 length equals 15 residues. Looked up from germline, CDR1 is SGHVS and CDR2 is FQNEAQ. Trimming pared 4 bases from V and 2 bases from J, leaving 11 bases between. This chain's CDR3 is CASSSHQGTNEKLFF. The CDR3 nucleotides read TGTGCCAGCAGCTCCCACCAGGGTACTAATGAAAAACTGTTTTTT.

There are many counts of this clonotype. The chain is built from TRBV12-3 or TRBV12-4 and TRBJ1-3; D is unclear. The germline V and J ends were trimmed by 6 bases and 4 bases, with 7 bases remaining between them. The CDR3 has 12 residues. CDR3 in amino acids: CASRGPGNTIYF. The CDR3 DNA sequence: TGTGCCAGCAGGGGCCCGGGAAACACCATATATTTT.

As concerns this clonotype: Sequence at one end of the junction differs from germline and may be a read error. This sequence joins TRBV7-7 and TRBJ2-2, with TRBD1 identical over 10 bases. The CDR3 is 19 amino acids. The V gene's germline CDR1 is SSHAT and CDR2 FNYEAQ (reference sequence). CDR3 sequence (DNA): TGTGCTAGCAGCCAGGAACCGGGACAGGGGCCCTGGGACACCGGGGGGCTGTTTTTT. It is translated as CASSQEPGQGPWDTGGLFF. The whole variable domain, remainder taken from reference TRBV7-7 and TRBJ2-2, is GAGVSQSPRYKVTKRGQDVTLRCDPISSHATLYWYQQALGQGPEFLTYFNYEAQPDKSGLPSDRFSAERPEGSISTLTIQRTEQRDSAMYRCASSQEPGQGPWDTGGLFFGEGSRLTVL.

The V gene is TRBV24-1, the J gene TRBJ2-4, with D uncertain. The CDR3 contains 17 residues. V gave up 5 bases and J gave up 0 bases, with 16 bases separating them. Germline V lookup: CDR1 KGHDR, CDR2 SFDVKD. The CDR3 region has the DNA TGTGCCACCAGTGGCGGACCGTCCCTCGGAGCCAAAAACATTCAGTACTTC. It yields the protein CATSGGPSLGAKNIQYF.

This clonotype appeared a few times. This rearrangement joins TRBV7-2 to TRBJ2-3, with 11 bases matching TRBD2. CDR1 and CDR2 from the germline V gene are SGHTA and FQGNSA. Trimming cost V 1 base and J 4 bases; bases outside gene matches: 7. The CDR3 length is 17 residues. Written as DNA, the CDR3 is TGTGCCAGCAGCTTAGAGGCACTAGCGGGAGTTGCAGATACGCAGTATTTT. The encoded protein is CASSLEALAGVADTQYF.

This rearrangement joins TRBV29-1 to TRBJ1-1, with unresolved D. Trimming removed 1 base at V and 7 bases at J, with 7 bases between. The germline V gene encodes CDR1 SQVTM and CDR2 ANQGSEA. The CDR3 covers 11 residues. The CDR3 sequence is CSVEAVGEAFF. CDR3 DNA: TGCAGCGTTGAAGCGGTGGGTGAAGCTTTCTTT.